This TCR beta chain was obtained from a study of Graves' ophthalmopathy and Graves' hyperthyroidism. Amplification of TCR beta CDR3 regions used RNA transcripts. An opening RT-PCR round employed HTBI primers and preceded a second-round multiplex PCR. TCRdb re-called the multiplex PCR reads through MiXCR, storing one row per CDR3 protein. The sample carries 350,000 to 400,000 distinct CDR3 sequences, around 17% recorded once. Findings and caveats of the study: Appearing in blood as well were most expanded thyroid clonotypes above 0.001 frequency.

Under 3 months in duration, the ophthalmopathy in affected donors had moderate-to-severe activity, CAS ≥3 and NOSPECS ≥4. It was from under 13 ml of fresh peripheral blood that the PBMCs came. This clonotype was detected many times. What it binds is unknown. The sample taken for sequencing was peripheral blood. The clonotype was recovered from a woman between 18 and 29 years old with Graves' ophthalmopathy.

This chain's CDR3 is CASSYSRGDEQFF. CDR3 bases: TGTGCCAGCAGTTACTCCAGAGGCGATGAGCAGTTCTTC. The chain recombines TRBV6-5 with TRBJ2-1; unclear D gene. V lost 0 bases and J 8 bases, leaving 8 bases between the germline ends. Germline CDR1 reads MNHEY; CDR2 reads SVGAGI. The CDR3 sequence is 13 residues long.